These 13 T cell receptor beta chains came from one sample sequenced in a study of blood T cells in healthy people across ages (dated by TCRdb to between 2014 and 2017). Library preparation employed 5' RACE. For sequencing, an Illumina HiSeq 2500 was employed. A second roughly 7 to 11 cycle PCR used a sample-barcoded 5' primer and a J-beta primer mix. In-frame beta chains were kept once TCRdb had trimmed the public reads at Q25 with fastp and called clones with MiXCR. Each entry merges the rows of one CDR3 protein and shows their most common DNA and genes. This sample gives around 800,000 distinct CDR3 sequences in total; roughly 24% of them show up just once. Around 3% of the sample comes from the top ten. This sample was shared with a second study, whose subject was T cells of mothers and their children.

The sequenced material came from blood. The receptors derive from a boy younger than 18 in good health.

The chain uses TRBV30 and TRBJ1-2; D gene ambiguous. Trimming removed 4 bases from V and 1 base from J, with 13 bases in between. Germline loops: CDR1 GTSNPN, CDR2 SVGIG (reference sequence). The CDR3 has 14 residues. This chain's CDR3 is CAWTPGPNNYGYTF. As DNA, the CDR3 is TGTGCCTGGACCCCAGGACCGAATAACTATGGCTACACCTTC.

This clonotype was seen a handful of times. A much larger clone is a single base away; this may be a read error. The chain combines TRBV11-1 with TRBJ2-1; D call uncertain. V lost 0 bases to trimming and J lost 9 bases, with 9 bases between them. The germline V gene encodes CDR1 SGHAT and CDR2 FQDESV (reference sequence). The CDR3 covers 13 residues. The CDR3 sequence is CASSLAVFSEQFF. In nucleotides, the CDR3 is TGTGCCAGCAGCTTAGCCGTTTTCAGTGAGCAGTTCTTC.

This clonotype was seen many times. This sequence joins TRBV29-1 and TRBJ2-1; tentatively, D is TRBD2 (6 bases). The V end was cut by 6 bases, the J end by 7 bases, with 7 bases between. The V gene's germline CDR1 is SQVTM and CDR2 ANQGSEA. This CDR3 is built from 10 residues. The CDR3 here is CSVAGNEQFF. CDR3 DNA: TGCAGCGTCGCGGGGAATGAGCAGTTCTTC.

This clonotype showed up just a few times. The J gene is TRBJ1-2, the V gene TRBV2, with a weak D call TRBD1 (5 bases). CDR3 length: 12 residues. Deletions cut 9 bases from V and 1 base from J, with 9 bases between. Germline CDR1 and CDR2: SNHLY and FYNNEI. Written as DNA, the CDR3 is TGTGCCAGTACAGGCTATAACTATGGCTACACCTTC. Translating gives CASTGYNYGYTF. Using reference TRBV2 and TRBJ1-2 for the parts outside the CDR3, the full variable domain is EPEVTQTPSHQVTQMGQEVILRCVPISNHLYFYWYRQILGQKVEFLVSFYNNEISEKSEIFDDQFSVERPDGSNFTLKIRSTKLEDSAMYFCASTGYNYGYTFGSGTRLTVV.

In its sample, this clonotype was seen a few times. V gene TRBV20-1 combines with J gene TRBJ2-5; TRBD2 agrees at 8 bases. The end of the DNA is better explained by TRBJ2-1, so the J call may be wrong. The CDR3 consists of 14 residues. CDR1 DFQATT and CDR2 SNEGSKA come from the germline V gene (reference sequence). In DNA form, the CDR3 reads TGCAGTGCCCCCAGGCGGGGGGCCCGCAATGAGCAGTTCTTC. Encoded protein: CSAPRRGARNEQFF.

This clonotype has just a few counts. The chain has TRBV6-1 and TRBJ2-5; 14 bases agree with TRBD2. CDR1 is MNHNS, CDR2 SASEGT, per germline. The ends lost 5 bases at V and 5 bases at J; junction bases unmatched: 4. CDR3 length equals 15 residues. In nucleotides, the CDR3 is TGTGCCAGCAGTAAGGGACTAGCGGGGGAGGAGACCCAGTACTTC. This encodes CASSKGLAGEETQYF.

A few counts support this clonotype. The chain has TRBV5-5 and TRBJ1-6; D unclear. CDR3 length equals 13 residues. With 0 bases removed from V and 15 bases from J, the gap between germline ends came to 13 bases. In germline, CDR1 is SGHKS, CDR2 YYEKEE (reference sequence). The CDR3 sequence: CASSLESLIDLHF. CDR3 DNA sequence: TGTGCCAGCAGCTTGGAATCTTTAATCGACCTCCACTTT.

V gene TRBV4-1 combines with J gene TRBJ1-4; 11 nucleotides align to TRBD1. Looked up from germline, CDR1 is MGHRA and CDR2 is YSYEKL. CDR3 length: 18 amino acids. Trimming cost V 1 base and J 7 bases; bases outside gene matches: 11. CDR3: CASSQVVLLGQGAEKLFF. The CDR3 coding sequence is TGCGCCAGCAGCCAAGTCGTCCTTCTAGGACAGGGGGCTGAAAAACTGTTTTTT.

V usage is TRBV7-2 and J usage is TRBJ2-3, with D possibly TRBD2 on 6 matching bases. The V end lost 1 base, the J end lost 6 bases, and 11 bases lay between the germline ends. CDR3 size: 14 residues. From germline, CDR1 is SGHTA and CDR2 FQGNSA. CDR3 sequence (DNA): TGTGCCAGCAGCTTAGTACTAGCCCAGGATACGCAGTATTTT. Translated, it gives CASSLVLAQDTQYF.

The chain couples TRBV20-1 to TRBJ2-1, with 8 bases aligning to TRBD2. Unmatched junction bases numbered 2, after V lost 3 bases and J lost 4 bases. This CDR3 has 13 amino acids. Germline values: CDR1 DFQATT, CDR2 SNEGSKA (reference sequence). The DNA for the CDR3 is TGCAGTGCTAGCGGGAGGGAATACAATGAGCAGTTCTTC. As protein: CSASGREYNEQFF.

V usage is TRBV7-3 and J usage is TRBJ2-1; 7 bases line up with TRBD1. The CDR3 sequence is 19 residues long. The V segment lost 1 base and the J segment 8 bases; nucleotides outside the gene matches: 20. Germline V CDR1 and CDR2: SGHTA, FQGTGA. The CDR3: CASSLRQGRVAGVHHEQFF. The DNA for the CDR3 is TGTGCCAGCAGCTTAAGACAGGGACGGGTCGCAGGGGTCCACCATGAGCAGTTCTTC. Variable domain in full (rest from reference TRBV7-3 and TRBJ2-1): GAGVSQTPSNKVTEKGKYVELRCDPISGHTALYWYRQSLGQGPEFLIYFQGTGAADDSGLPNDRFFAVRPEGSVSTLKIQRTERGDSAVYLCASSLRQGRVAGVHHEQFFGPGTRLTVL.

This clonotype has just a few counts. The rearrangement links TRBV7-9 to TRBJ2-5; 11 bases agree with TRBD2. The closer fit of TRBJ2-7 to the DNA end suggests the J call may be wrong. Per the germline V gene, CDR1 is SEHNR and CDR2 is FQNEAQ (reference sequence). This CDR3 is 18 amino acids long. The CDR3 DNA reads TGTGCCAGCAGCCCGCGTGCCCTTAGCGGGGGGGGCTCCTACGAGCAGTACTTC. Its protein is CASSPRALSGGGSYEQYF.

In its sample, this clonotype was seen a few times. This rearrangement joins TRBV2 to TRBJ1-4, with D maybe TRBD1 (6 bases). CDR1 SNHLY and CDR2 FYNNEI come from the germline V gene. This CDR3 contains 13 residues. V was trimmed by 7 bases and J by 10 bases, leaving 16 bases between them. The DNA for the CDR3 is TGTGCCAGCACTGACAGGATGACGGGAAAACTGTTTTTT. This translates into CASTDRMTGKLFF. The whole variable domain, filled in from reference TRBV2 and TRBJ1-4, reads EPEVTQTPSHQVTQMGQEVILRCVPISNHLYFYWYRQILGQKVEFLVSFYNNEISEKSEIFDDQFSVERPDGSNFTLKIRSTKLEDSAMYFCASTDRMTGKLFFGSGTQLSVL.